The present TCR beta chain was sequenced within a study of Graves' ophthalmopathy and Graves' hyperthyroidism (dated by TCRdb to the late 2010s). General notes on the study: Peripheral blood was collected at initial diagnosis, prior to any treatment. The study used signatures of the TCR beta repertoire to tell Graves' ophthalmopathy apart from Graves' hyperthyroidism and to predict which patients would progress to ophthalmopathy. In total, 135 blood samples were TCR-sequenced: fewer than 50 ophthalmopathy, about 75 hyperthyroidism and about 17 hyperthyroidism-to-ophthalmopathy patients. To explore V-J signatures that separate ophthalmopathy from hyperthyroidism, a discovery set of about a hundred patients was enrolled, consisting of 40 to 45 with ophthalmopathy and around 57 with stable hyperthyroidism. An independent validation cohort was composed of around 19 hyperthyroidism patients and around 15 patients who later progressed from hyperthyroidism to ophthalmopathy. In roughly 6 hyperthyroidism patients, the T-cell repertoire of thyroid tissue was compared with the T-cell repertoire of blood. Following sample collection, hyperthyroidism patients were given methimazole at a starting dose of 30 mg daily, and ophthalmopathy patients were given high-dose intravenous methylprednisolone. The 90 to 100 discovery patients were randomly split 7:3 into training and test sets.

The table lists this clonotype with many counts. Its antigen target is currently unknown. No qualities accompany the bases; no much larger clone lies one base away. Broader findings and caveats from the paper: Among expanded thyroid clonotypes with frequency above 0.001, most also showed up in blood, which suggests that blood repertoires may reflect the thyroid immune response. Sample size was not statistically predetermined, and group allocation was not concealed from the investigators. In cross-validation, the 13-signature model distinguished ophthalmopathy from stable hyperthyroidism with around 90% sensitivity and approximately 81% specificity, while in the test set the corresponding values were around 79% and 71%. In validation, the model predicted ophthalmopathy progression with about 71% sensitivity and about 73% specificity; roughly eleven predicted patients were CT-confirmed with GO in a median of approximately six months.

The ophthalmopathy patients had moderately to severely active disease, with a Clinical Activity Score of 3 or higher, a NOSPECS grade of 4 or higher, and a disease duration of less than 3 months. Patients with other autoimmune diseases, uncontrolled infections, pregnancy or lactation were excluded from the study. Diagnosis relied on clinical symptoms, serum thyroxine, TRAb, thyroid ultrasound and orbital computed tomography. PBMCs were isolated from 8 to 10 ml of fresh peripheral blood by Ficoll-Paque density gradient centrifugation. Total RNA was extracted using Trizol reagent, and RNA quality was checked on an Agilent 2100 Bioanalyzer. For repertoire sequencing, TCR beta CDR3 regions were amplified from RNA transcripts. HTBI primers and the Qiagen OneStep RT-PCR kit were used in a first-round RT-PCR, which was followed by a second-round multiplex PCR, size selection and purification. Libraries were sequenced paired-end with 100 bp reads on an Illumina HiSeq2000. The study's processing was this. Reads were processed with SOAPnuke, discarding reads with adapters, uncalled bases, mean Phred below 15, or no exact constant-primer or identifier match. High-quality paired reads were merged with COPE v1.2.5. Each unique nucleotide sequence was defined as a clonotype, and clonotypes were aligned to IMGT TRB V, D and J references with MiTCR v1.1. Only V-J combinations with frequency above 0.0001 were analysed, covering 99.2% of repertoires. For each V-J combination, a TCR clonal expansion and chaos score was defined as F50 clonal expansion divided by the chaos observed in the TCRdist matrix. Welch's t-statistics and random forest were used to reduce the features to about 14 V-J combinations, which were then used as input to a naive Bayes classifier. The Morisita-Horn index was used to measure how similar the thyroid and blood repertoires were. TCRdb applied fastp at Q25 and MiXCR to the public reads, then kept only in-frame beta chains. Rows merge per CDR3 protein into single entries with the most common DNA and genes. TCRdb, rather than the study authors, made the V and J calls. This sample gives about 210,000 distinct CDR3 sequences in total; about 32% of them show up just once. The ten biggest clones cover 8.5% to 9.5% of the sample.

CDR1 and CDR2 are read off the germline V gene as SGHTA and FQGNSA. The CDR3 goes from the cysteine to the phenylalanine over 12 residues. Only the CDR3 region is kept as DNA, spanning 36 bases read in frame from base 1. Trimming removed 3 bases from V and 8 bases from J, leaving 11 bases between the germline ends. Input material: peripheral blood. The clonotype originates from a man aged 50 to 59 with Graves' ophthalmopathy. Donor details come from another sample of the same person, matched by shared clones. In this chain, TRBV7-2 is recombined with TRBJ2-7, with the D gene not confidently named. The CDR3 protein is CASSFGQAQQYF. DNA sequence: TGTGCCAGCAGCTTTGGGCAGGCACAGCAGTACTTC. When the CDR3 is completed using the reference TRBV7-2 and TRBJ2-7 genes on either side, the full variable domain is GAGVSQSPSNKVTEKGKDVELRCDPISGHTALYWYRQSLGQGLEFLIYFQGNSAPDKSGLPSDRFSAERTGGSVSTLTIQRTQQEDSAVYLCASSFGQAQQYFGPGTRLTVT.